The 20 T cell receptor beta chains listed next were all sequenced from one sample in a study of cytomegalovirus exposure and HLA in healthy donors. Amplification used 60 Vbeta primers and 13 Jbeta primers. Generated by immunoSEQ multiplex PCR, the TCRdb table keeps only in-frame clones and is missing some. The sample shows under 200,000 clones, about 71% of them seen only once. Sequenced input: PBMCs. The receptors stem from a woman in her 30s in good health and CMV-seronegative.

The chain joins TRBV5-1 to TRBJ1-5; perhaps TRBD1 as D (6 bases). The CDR3 length is 14 residues. Trimming took off 4 bases at V and 4 bases at J, with 12 bases between the two ends. Germline V gene sequence: CDR1 SGHRS, CDR2 YFSETQ. The CDR3 spells CASSPGDTNQPQHF. The CDR3 bases are TGCGCCAGCAGCCCAGGGGACACGAATCAGCCCCAGCATTTT.

The rearrangement links TRBV29-1 to TRBJ1-2; D is uncertain. Trimming cost V 3 bases and J 6 bases, with 8 bases left between them. This CDR3 comprises 11 residues. Germline loops: CDR1 SQVTM, CDR2 ANQGSEA. CDR3: CSVDLGDGYTF. CDR3 DNA: TGCAGCGTTGATCTGGGAGATGGCTACACCTTC.

This clone has more than one count but fewer than ten. Here the CDR3 reads CASSRGTSDTDTQYF. In DNA form, the CDR3 reads TGTGCCAGCAGTAGGGGGACTAGCGACACAGATACGCAGTATTTT. The gene calls are TRBV6-8 and TRBJ2-3; TRBD2 matches at 10 bases. The V segment lost 5 bases and the J segment 2 bases; nucleotides outside the gene matches: 4. The CDR3 runs 15 residues. Germline CDR1 is MNHGY and CDR2 is SAAAGT.

This chain joins TRBV6-5 and TRBJ2-3, with 7 nucleotides matching TRBD2. Germline V gene lookup returns CDR1 MNHEY and CDR2 SVGAGI. V shed 7 bases and J 3 bases; nucleotides not matched to a gene: 7. This CDR3 is built from 14 residues. This chain's CDR3 is CASKRLAGTDTQYF. DNA for the CDR3: TGTGCCAGCAAACGACTAGCTGGTACAGATACGCAGTATTTT.

J is TRBJ2-1 and V is TRBV18; 8 bases line up with TRBD2. Trimming at V came to 1 base and at J to 5 bases, leaving 1 base not matched to a gene. The CDR3 length is 14 residues. In germline, CDR1 is KGHSH, CDR2 LQKENI. CDR3 in amino acids: CASSPLAGNNEQFF. The CDR3 DNA follows: TGTGCCAGCTCACCACTAGCGGGAAACAATGAGCAGTTCTTC.

This clone has more than one count but fewer than ten. This chain connects TRBV7-9 to TRBJ1-3, with TRBD1 matching 8 bases. The V and J ends lost 5 bases and 3 bases, in that order; junction bases with no gene match: 3. Germline CDR1 and CDR2: SEHNR and FQNEAQ (reference sequence). There are 14 residues in the CDR3. The CDR3 is CASSGQGRGNTIYF. For the CDR3, the DNA is TGTGCCAGCAGCGGACAGGGACGTGGAAACACCATATATTTT.

This rearrangement joins TRBV23-1 to TRBJ2-1; TRBD1 matches at 10 bases. TRBV23-1 is sorted into the ORF group, with uncertain function. CDR3 length: 18 amino acids. Germline trimming cut 0 bases from V and 6 bases from J; bases unmatched to any gene: 11. CDR3 DNA: TGCGCCAGCAGTCAATCCCCACGGGACAGGGGTAGAGTCAATGAGCAGTTCTTC. Protein product: CASSQSPRDRGRVNEQFF.

The CDR3 DNA follows: TGTGCCAGCAGCTTAAACGTCGTCGGGGTAGCCAAAAACATTCAGTACTTC. As protein: CASSLNVVGVAKNIQYF. The chain recombines TRBV7-3 with TRBJ2-4; D perhaps matches TRBD2 (5 bases). Between the trimmed V and J ends, which lost 1 base and 0 bases, there was a span of 13 bases. The length of the CDR3 is 17 residues. Germline-derived CDR1 and CDR2 are SGHTA and FQGTGA. The complete variable domain, with remaining parts taken from reference TRBV7-3 and TRBJ2-4, reads GAGVSQTPSNKVTEKGKYVELRCDPISGHTALYWYRQSLGQGPEFLIYFQGTGAADDSGLPNDRFFAVRPEGSVSTLKIQRTERGDSAVYLCASSLNVVGVAKNIQYFGAGTRLSVL.

A few counts support this clone. This chain links TRBV5-1 with TRBJ2-5, with D unresolved. Germline CDR1 SGHRS, CDR2 YFSETQ. The CDR3 is 14 residues long. Trimming cost V 5 bases and J 1 base, with 12 bases left between them. The CDR3 is CASSSSLSQETQYF. In DNA form, the CDR3 reads TGCGCCAGCAGTTCCAGTCTCTCCCAAGAGACCCAGTACTTC.

The chain links TRBV2 to TRBJ2-3, with D possibly TRBD2 on 5 matching bases. The CDR3 sequence is 16 residues long. Between the trimmed V and J ends, which lost 7 bases and 0 bases, there was a span of 17 bases. CDR1 is SNHLY and CDR2 is FYNNEI in the germline V gene. CDR3: CASKEWAGPSTDTQYF. The CDR3, as DNA: TGTGCCAGCAAGGAATGGGCGGGTCCAAGCACAGATACGCAGTATTTT.

V usage is TRBV15 and J usage is TRBJ2-7, with TRBD2 matching over 7 bases. From germline, CDR1 is LNHNV and CDR2 YYDKDF (reference sequence). The CDR3 sequence is 15 residues long. After removal of 0 bases from V and 3 bases from J, the junction contained 5 bases not matched to a gene. CDR3 DNA: TGTGCCACCAGCAGAGATAAAGGCGGGAGCTACGAGCAGTACTTC. This gives the protein CATSRDKGGSYEQYF. The full variable domain, in which reference TRBV15 and TRBJ2-7 provide the parts outside the CDR3, is DAMVIQNPRYQVTQFGKPVTLSCSQTLNHNVMYWYQQKSSQAPKLLFHYYDKDFNNEADTPDNFQSRRPNTSFCFLDIRSPGLGDTAMYLCATSRDKGGSYEQYFGPGTRLTVT.

The rearrangement joins TRBV27 to TRBJ2-2; D remains ambiguous. Germline loops: CDR1 MNHEY, CDR2 SMNVEV (reference sequence). CDR3 length: 13 amino acids. Trimming cost V 0 bases and J 6 bases, with 5 bases left between them. CDR3: CASSLSGAGELFF. The CDR3 nucleotides are TGTGCCAGCAGTTTATCGGGCGCCGGGGAGCTGTTTTTT.

A note on this clone: Other DNA sequences within the sample encode an identical CDR3. The J gene is TRBJ2-7, the V gene TRBV30, with 10 positions matching TRBD1. V shed 0 bases, J shed 1 base, and the junction held 0 bases outside the gene matches. The CDR3 covers 14 residues. The V gene's germline CDR1 is GTSNPN and CDR2 SVGIG (reference sequence). CDR3 region: CAWSVGQGSYEQYF. The CDR3 nucleotides read TGTGCCTGGAGTGTGGGACAGGGGTCCTACGAGCAGTACTTC. Looking up the rest from reference TRBV30 and TRBJ2-7 gives the full variable domain: SQTIHQWPATLVQPVGSPLSLECTVEGTSNPNLYWYRQAAGRGLQLLFYSVGIGQISSEVPQNLSASRPQDRQFILSSKKLLLSDSGFYLCAWSVGQGSYEQYFGPGTRLTVT.

This chain joins TRBV30 and TRBJ2-5; TRBD2 matches 12 bases. The CDR3 spans 15 residues. V gave up 1 base and J gave up 5 bases; unmatched junction bases: 5. Per germline, CDR1 GTSNPN and CDR2 SVGIG (reference sequence). CDR3 sequence reads: CAWSGALAGGETQYF. The CDR3 DNA follows: TGTGCCTGGAGTGGGGCTCTAGCGGGAGGGGAGACCCAGTACTTC. The complete variable domain, with remaining parts taken from reference TRBV30 and TRBJ2-5, reads SQTIHQWPATLVQPVGSPLSLECTVEGTSNPNLYWYRQAAGRGLQLLFYSVGIGQISSEVPQNLSASRPQDRQFILSSKKLLLSDSGFYLCAWSGALAGGETQYFGPGTRLLVL.

The chain uses TRBV9 and TRBJ2-2; 11 positions match TRBD1. The CDR3 has 16 amino acids. The germline V gene has CDR1 SGDLS and CDR2 YYNGEE. The J segment lost 4 bases and the V segment lost 0 bases, leaving 2 bases of the junction unmatched. The CDR3 nucleotides are TGTGCCAGCAGCGTAGACGGGACAGGGGGCACCGGGGAGCTGTTTTTT. Its translation: CASSVDGTGGTGELFF.

This clone occurred a few times. In DNA form, the CDR3 reads TGCGCCAGCAGTATGGCGGGAGCCTACGAGCAGTACTTC. Translation: CASSMAGAYEQYF. V usage is TRBV5-1 and J usage is TRBJ2-7, with 7 nucleotides matching TRBD2. The germline V gene has CDR1 SGHRS and CDR2 YFSETQ. This CDR3 has 13 residues. The V and J ends lost 5 bases and 2 bases, in that order; junction bases with no gene match: 4. Complete variable domain (other parts from reference TRBV5-1 and TRBJ2-7): KAGVTQTPRYLIKTRGQQVTLSCSPISGHRSVSWYQQTPGQGLQFLFEYFSETQRNKGNFPGRFSGRQFSNSRSEMNVSTLELGDSALYLCASSMAGAYEQYFGPGTRLTVT.

The chain joins TRBV6-5 to TRBJ1-1; tentative D call: TRBD1 (6 bases). Germline V CDR1 and CDR2: MNHEY, SVGAGI. The V end lost 8 bases, the J end lost 11 bases, and 18 bases lay between the germline ends. The CDR3 extends over 12 amino acids. CDR3: CASQEQGKKAFF. CDR3 nucleotide sequence: TGTGCCAGCCAGGAACAGGGAAAGAAGGCTTTCTTT.

The chain recombines TRBV6-5 with TRBJ2-7; TRBD1 is a possible D gene (5 bases). CDR1 is MNHEY, CDR2 SVGAGI, per germline. This CDR3 has 12 amino acids. V lost 6 bases, J lost 5 bases, and 11 bases lay in between. CDR3 region: CASSGHRNEQYF. The CDR3 DNA reads as TGTGCCAGCAGCGGACACAGGAACGAGCAGTACTTC.

The chain uses TRBV7-2 and TRBJ2-5; possible D gene TRBD2, 7 bases. Trimming removed 3 bases at V and 3 bases at J, with 11 bases between. Looked up from germline, CDR1 is SGHTA and CDR2 is FQGNSA. The CDR3 has 14 residues. The CDR3 is CASSFRGGEETQYF. For the CDR3, the DNA is TGTGCCAGCAGCTTTAGGGGGGGTGAAGAGACCCAGTACTTC.

V is TRBV2 and J is TRBJ1-3; 7 positions agree with TRBD1. Trimming removed 6 bases from V and 2 bases from J; junction bases left unmatched: 4. The CDR3 runs to 14 residues. The germline V gene has CDR1 SNHLY and CDR2 FYNNEI. The DNA for the CDR3 is TGTGCCAGCAGACTACAGGGGACTGGAAACACCATATATTTT. It specifies CASRLQGTGNTIYF.